This TCR beta chain is from a study of shared clonotypes between healthy human individuals. CDR1 is GTSNPN and CDR2 is SVGIG in the germline V gene (reference sequence). V was trimmed by 8 bases and J by 1 base, leaving 23 bases between them. The CDR3 spans 16 residues. CD45RO negativity and positive selection for CCR7 defined naive CD8 cells, a population that excluded terminally differentiated effector memory CD45RA+ cells. Replicate PCRs run on sorted subsets employed about 220 ng DNA, roughly 30,000 T cell genomes. Clones were sequenced by immunoSEQ multiplex PCR, and TCRdb holds only the in-frame ones, with some missing. Altogether about 2.1 million clones are present, about 94% being singletons, with the ten largest covering more than 1.5%. This clone came up a few times.

The rearrangement links TRBV30 to TRBJ1-2; D is unclear. The source material was naive CD8+ T cells from PBMCs. The TCR comes from a man in his late teens or twenties in good health. Some clones in this sample may be carry-over from other donors' samples. CDR3: CALFLLLRESNYGYTF. CDR3 DNA sequence: TGTGCCCTGTTCCTTCTCCTCAGAGAAAGTAACTATGGCTACACCTTC. Full variable domain (outside the CDR3, taken from reference TRBV30 and TRBJ1-2): SQTIHQWPATLVQPVGSPLSLECTVEGTSNPNLYWYRQAAGRGLQLLFYSVGIGQISSEVPQNLSASRPQDRQFILSSKKLLLSDSGFYLCALFLLLRESNYGYTFGSGTRLTVV.